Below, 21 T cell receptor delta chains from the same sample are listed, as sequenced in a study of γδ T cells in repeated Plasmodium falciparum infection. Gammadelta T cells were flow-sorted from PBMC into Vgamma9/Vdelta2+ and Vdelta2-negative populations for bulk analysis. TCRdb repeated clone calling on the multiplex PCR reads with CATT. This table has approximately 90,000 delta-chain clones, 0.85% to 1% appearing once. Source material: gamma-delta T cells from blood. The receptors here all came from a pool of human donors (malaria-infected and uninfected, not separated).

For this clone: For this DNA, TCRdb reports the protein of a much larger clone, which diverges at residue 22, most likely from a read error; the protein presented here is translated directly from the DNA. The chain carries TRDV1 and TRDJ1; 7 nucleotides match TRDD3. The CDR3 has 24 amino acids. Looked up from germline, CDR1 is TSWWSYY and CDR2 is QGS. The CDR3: CALGARSTPSLLEWGKVGTDKHIF. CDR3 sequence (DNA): TGTGCTCTTGGGGCCAGATCCACGCCTTCGCTCCTGGAATGGGGGAAGGTAGGGACCGATAAACACATCTTT.

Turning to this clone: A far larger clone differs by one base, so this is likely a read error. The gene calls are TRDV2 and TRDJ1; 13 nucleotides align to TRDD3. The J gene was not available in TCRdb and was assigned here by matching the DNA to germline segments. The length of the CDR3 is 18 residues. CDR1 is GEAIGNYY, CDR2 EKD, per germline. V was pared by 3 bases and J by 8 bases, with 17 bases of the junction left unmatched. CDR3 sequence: CACDEARPLLGDTRKLIF. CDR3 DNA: TGTGCCTGTGACGAGGCCCGCCCATTACTGGGGGATACGAGGAAACTCATCTTT.

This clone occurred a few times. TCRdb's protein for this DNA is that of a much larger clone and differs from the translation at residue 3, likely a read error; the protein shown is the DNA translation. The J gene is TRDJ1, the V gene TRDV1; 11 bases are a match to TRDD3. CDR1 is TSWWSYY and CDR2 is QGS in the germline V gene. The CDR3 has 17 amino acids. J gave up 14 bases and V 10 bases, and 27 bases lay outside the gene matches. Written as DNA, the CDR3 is TGTGCTCCTGGCCTATTCCGCCCATACTGGGGGATAACCAGTATAATCTTT. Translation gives CAPGLFRPYWGITSIIF.

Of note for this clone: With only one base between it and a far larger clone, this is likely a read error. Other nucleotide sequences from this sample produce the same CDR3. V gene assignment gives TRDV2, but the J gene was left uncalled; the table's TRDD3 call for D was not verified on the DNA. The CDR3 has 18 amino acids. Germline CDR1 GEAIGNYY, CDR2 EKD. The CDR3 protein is CACDLLGGPLEYTDKLIF. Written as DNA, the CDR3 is TGTGCCTGTGACTTACTGGGGGGTCCTTTGGAGTACACCGATAAACTCATCTTC.

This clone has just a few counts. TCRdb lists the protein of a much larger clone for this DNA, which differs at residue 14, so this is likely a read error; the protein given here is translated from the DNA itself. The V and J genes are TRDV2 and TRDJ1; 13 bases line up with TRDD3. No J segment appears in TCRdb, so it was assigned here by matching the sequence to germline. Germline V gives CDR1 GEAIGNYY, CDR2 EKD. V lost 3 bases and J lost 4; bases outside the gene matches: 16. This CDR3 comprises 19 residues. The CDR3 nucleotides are TGTGCCTGTGACGGGGTTATTACTGGGGGATACGATCTCATCGATAAACTCATCTTT. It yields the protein CACDGVITGGYDLIDKLIF.

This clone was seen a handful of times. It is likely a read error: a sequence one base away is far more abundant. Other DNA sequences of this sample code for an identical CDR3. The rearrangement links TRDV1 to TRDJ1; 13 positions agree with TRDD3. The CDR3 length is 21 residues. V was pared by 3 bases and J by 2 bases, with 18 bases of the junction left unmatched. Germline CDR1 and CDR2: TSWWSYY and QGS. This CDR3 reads CALGELIRPVLGDTRTDKLIF. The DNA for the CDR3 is TGTGCTCTTGGGGAGCTTATCCGACCCGTACTGGGGGATACGAGAACCGATAAACTCATCTTT.

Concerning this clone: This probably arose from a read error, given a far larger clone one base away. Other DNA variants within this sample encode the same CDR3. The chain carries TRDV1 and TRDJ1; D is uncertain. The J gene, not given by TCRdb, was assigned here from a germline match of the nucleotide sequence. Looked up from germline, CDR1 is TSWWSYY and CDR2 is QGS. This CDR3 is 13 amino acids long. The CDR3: CALGINLVTKLIF. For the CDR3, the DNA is TGCGCTCTTGGAATAAACCTGGTTACTAAACTCATCTTT.

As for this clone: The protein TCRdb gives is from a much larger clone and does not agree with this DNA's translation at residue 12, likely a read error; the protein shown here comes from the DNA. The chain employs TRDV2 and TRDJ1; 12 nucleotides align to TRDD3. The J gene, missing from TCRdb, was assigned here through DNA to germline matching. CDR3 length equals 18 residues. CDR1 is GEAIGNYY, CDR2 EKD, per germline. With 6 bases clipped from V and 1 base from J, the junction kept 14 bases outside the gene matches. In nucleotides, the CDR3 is TGTGCCTGTTATACCGTACTGGGGGATACTCAGTGCACCGATAAACTCATCTTT. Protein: CACYTVLGDTQCTDKLIF.

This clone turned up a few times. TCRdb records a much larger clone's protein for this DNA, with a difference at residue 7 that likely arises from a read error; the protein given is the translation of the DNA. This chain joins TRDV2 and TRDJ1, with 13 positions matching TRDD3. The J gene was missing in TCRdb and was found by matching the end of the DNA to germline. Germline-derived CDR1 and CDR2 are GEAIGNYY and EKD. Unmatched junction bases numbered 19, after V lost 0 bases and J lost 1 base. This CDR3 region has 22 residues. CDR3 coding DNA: TGTGCCTGTGACACCGTTAGGTCCTACATAACTACTGGGGGATACGCCACCGATAAACTCATCTTT. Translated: CACDTVRSYITTGGYATDKLIF.

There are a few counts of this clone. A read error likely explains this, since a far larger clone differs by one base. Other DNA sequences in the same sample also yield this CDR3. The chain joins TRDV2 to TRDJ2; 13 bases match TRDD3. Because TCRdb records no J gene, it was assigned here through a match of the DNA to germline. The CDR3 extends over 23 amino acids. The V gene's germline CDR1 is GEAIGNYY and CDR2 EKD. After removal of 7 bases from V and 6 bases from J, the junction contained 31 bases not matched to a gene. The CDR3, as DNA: TGTGCCTGCGACCGCCTACTGGGGGATACGCCCCACGGTAAACCGGTCGGCGCAGCACAACTCTTCTTT. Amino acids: CACDRLLGDTPHGKPVGAAQLFF.

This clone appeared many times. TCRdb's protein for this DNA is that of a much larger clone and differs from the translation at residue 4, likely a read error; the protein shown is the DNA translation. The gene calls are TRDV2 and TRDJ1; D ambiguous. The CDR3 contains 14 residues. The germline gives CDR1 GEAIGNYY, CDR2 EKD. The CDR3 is CACGTVMYTDKLIF. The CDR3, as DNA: TGTGCCTGTGGCACCGTAATGTACACCGATAAACTCATCTTT.

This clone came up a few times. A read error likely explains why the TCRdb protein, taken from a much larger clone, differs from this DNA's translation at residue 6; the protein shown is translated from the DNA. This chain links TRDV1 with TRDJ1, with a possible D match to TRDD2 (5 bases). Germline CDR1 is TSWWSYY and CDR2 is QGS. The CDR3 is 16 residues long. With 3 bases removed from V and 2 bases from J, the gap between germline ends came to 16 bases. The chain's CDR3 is CALGDQITVPTDKLIF. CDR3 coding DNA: TGTGCTCTTGGGGACCAGATAACCGTTCCTACCGATAAACTCATCTTT.

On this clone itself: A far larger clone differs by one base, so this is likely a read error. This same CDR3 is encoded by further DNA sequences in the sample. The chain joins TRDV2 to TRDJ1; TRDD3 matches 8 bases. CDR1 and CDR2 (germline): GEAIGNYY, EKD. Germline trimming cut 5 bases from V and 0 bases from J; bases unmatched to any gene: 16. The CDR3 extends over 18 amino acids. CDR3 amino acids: CACVSLPITGGDTDKLIF. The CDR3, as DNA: TGTGCCTGTGTATCCCTTCCGATTACTGGGGGGGACACCGATAAACTCATCTTT.

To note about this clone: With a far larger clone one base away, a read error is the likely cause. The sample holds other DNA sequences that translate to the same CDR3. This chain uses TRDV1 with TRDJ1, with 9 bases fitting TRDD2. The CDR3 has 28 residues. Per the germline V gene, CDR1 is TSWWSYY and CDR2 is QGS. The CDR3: CALGEYPPSYLVQRTGAGVVTYTDKLIF. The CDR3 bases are TGTGCTCTTGGGGAATATCCCCCTTCCTACTTAGTTCAGAGAACTGGGGCGGGGGTCGTGACGTACACCGATAAACTCATTTTT.

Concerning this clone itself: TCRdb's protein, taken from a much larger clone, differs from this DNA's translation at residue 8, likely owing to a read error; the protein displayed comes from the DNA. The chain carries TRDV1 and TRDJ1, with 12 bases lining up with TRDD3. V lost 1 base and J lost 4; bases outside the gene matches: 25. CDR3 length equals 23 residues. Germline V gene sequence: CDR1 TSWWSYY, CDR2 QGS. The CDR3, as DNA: TGTGCTCTTGGGGAACCGCTTCTTTCTACGCGCGCTGGGGGATACGCGAATAGCGATAAACTCATCTTT. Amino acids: CALGEPLLSTRAGGYANSDKLIF.

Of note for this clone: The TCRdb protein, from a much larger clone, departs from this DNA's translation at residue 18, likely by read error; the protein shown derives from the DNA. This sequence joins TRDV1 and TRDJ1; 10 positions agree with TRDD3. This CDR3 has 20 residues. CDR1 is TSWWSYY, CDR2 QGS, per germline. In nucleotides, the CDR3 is TGTGCTCTTGGGGAACCAAGGCGCTTTACTGGGGGATTCTACACCGATAAACCCATCTTT. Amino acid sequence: CALGEPRRFTGGFYTDKPIF.

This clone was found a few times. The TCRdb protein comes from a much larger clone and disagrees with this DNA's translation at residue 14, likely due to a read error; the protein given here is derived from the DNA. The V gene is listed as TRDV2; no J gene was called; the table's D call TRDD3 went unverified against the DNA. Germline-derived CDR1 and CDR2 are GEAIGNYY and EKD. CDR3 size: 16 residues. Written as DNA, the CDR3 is TGTGCCTGTGACGGGGTGACCCGATCCAACACCGATAAATTCATCTTT. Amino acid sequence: CACDGVTRSNTDKFIF.

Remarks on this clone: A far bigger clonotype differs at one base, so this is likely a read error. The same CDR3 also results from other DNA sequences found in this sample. The DNA for the CDR3 is TGTGCTCTTGGGGTGGTGGTCGATACCCCGCGGTTATACTGGGGTTATACCGACAAACTCATCTTT. It encodes CALGVVVDTPRLYWGYTDKLIF. The V gene is TRDV1, the J gene TRDJ1, with 7 positions matching TRDD3. The J gene, not given by TCRdb, was assigned here from a germline match of the nucleotide sequence. The CDR3 loop spans 22 amino acids. From germline, CDR1 is TSWWSYY and CDR2 QGS.

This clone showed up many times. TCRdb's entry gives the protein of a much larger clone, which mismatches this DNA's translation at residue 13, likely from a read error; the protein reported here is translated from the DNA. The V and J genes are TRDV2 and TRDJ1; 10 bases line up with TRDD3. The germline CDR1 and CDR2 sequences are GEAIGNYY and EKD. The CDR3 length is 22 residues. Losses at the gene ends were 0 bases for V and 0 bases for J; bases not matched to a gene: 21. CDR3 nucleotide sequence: TGTGCCTGTGACACCGGACAATACTGGGGGATCCCTCCCCTCCGATACACCGATAAACTCATCTTT. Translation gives CACDTGQYWGIPPLRYTDKLIF.

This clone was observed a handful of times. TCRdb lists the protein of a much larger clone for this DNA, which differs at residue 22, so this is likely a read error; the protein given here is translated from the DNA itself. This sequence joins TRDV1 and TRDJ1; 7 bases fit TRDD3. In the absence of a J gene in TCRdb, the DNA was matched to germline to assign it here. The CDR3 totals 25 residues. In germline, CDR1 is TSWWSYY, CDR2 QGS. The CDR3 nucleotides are TGTGCTCTTGGGGAATCCAGCACTCCTATGAGGCCCCGACTGGGGTCGGCTCATCCGGCTGATAGACTCATCTTT. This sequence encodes CALGESSTPMRPRLGSAHPADRLIF.

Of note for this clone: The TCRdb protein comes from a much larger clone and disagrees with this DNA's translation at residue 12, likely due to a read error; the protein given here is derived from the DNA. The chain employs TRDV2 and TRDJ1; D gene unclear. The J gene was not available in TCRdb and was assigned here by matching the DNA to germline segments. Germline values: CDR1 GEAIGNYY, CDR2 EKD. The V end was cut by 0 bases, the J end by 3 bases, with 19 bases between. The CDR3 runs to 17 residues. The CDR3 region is CACDTVLPVAHADKLIF. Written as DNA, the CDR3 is TGTGCCTGTGACACCGTTCTCCCCGTCGCCCACGCCGATAAACTCATCTTT.